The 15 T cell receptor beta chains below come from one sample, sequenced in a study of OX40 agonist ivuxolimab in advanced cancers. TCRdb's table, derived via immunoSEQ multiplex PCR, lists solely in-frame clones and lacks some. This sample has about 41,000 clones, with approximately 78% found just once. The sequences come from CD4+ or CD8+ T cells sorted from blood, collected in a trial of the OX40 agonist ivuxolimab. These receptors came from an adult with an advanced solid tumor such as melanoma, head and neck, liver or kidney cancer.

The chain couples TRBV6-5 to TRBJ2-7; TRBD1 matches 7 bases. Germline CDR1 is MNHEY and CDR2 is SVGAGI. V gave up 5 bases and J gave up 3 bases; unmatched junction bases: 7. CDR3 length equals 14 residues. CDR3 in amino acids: CASSPAGTDYEQYF. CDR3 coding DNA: TGTGCCAGCAGTCCAGCCGGGACAGACTACGAGCAGTACTTC.

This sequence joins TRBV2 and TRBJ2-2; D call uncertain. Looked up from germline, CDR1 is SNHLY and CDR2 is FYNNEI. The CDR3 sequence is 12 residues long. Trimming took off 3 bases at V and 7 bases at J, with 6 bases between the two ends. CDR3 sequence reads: CASSDERGELFF. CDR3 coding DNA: TGTGCCAGCAGTGACGAGCGCGGGGAGCTGTTTTTT.

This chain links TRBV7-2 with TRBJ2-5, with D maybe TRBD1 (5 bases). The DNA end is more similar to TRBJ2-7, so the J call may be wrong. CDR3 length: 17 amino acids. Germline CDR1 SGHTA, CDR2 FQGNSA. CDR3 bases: TGTGCCAGCAGCTCGACGACCCGACAGTATAGCTCCTACGAGCAGTACTTC. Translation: CASSSTTRQYSSYEQYF.

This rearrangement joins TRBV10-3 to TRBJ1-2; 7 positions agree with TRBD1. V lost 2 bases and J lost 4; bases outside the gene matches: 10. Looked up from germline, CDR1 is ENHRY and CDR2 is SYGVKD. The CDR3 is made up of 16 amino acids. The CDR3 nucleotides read TGTGCCATCAGTGAGGGCCCTGACAGGGCAAGCTATGGCTACACCTTC. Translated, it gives CAISEGPDRASYGYTF.

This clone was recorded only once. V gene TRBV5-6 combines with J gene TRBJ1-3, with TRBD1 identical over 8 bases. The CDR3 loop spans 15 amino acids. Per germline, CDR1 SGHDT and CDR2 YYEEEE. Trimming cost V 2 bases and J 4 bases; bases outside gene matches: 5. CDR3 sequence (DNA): TGTGCCAGCAGCTTTCAGACAGGGGCCGGAAACACCATATATTTT. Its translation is CASSFQTGAGNTIYF.

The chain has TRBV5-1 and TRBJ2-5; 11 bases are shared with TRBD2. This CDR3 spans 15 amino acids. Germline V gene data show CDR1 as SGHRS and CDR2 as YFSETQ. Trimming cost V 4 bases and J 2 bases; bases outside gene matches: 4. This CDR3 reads CASSPGLAEQETQYF. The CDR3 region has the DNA TGCGCCAGCAGCCCGGGACTAGCGGAACAAGAGACCCAGTACTTC.

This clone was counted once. The CDR3 region is CASSLDGTTRYEQYV. The CDR3 DNA reads TGTGCCAGCAGCTTAGATGGGACTACCCGGTACGAGCAGTACGTC. The chain combines TRBV7-9 with TRBJ2-7, with 7 bases that match TRBD2. In germline, CDR1 is SEHNR, CDR2 FQNEAQ (reference sequence). V shed 1 base, J shed 4 bases, and the junction held 7 bases outside the gene matches. CDR3 length: 15 amino acids.

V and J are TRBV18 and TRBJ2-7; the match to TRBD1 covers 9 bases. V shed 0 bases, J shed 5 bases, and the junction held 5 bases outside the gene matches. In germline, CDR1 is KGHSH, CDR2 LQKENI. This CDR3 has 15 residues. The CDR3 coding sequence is TGTGCCAGCTCACCACCGGCGACAGGGGGAAACGAGCAGTACTTC. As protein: CASSPPATGGNEQYF.

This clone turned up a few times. The chain's CDR3 is CASNKLAGGTGELFF. As DNA, the CDR3 is TGTGCCAGCAACAAACTAGCGGGAGGCACCGGGGAGCTGTTTTTT. V usage is TRBV5-4 and J usage is TRBJ2-2; 12 bases line up with TRBD2. The CDR3 has 15 residues. J gave up 4 bases and V 6 bases, and 4 bases lay outside the gene matches. Looked up from germline, CDR1 is SGHNT and CDR2 is YYREEE (reference sequence).

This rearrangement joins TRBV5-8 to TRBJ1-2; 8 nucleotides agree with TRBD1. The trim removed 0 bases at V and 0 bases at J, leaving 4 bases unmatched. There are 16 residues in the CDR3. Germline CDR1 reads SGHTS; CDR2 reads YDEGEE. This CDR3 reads CASSLAGQDSNYGYTF. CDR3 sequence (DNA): TGTGCCAGCAGCTTGGCGGGACAGGACTCTAACTATGGCTACACCTTC.

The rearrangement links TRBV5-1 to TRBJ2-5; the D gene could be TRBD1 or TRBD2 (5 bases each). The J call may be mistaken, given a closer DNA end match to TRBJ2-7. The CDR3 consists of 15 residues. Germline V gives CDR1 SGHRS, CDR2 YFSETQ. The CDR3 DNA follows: TGCGCCAGCAGCTTTACCGGGACGGCATCCTACGAGCAGTACTTC. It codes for CASSFTGTASYEQYF.

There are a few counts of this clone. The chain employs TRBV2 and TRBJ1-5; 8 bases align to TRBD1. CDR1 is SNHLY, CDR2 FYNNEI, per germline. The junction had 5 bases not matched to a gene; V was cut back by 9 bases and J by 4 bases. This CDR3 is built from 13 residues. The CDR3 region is CASERTGNQPQHF. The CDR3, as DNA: TGTGCCAGTGAGAGGACAGGGAATCAGCCCCAGCATTTT.

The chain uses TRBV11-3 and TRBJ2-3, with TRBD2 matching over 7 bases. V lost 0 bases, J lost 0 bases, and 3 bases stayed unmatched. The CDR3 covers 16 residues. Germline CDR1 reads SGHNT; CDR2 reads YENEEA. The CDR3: CASSLEGSGSTDTQYF. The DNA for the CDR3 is TGTGCCAGCAGCTTAGAGGGTAGCGGGAGCACAGATACGCAGTATTTT. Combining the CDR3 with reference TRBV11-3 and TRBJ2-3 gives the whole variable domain EAGVVQSPRYKIIEKKQPVAFWCNPISGHNTLYWYLQNLGQGPELLIRYENEEAVDDSQLPKDRFSAERLKGVDSTLKIQPAELGDSAVYLCASSLEGSGSTDTQYFGPGTRLTVL.

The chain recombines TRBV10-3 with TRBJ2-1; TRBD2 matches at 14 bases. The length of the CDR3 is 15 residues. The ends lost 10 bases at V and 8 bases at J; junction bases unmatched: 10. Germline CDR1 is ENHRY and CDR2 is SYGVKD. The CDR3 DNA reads TGTGCCACCGGGGGGGGACTAGCGGGAGTGCATGAGCAGTTCTTC. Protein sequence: CATGGGLAGVHEQFF.

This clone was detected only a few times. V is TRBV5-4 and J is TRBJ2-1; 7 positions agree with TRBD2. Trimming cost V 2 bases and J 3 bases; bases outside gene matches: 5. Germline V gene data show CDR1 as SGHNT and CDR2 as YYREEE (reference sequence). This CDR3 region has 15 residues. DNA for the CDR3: TGTGCCAGCAGCTTTAGCGGGTCCAACTACAATGAGCAGTTCTTC. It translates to CASSFSGSNYNEQFF.